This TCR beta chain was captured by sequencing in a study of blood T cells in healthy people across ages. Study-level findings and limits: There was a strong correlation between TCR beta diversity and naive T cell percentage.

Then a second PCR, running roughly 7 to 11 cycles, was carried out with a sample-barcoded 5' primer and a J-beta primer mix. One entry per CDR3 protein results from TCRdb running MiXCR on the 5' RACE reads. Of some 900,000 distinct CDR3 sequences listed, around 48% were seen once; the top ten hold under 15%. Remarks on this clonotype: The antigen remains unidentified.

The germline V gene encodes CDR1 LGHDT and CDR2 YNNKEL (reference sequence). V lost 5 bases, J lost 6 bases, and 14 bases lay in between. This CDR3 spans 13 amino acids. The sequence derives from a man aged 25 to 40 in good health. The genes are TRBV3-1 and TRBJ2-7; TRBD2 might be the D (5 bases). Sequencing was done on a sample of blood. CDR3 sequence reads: CASSNTWESEQYF. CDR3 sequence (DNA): TGTGCCAGCAGCAACACATGGGAGTCCGAGCAGTACTTC.